Following are 6 T cell receptor beta chains from one sample sequenced in a study of cytomegalovirus exposure and HLA in healthy donors. Primers for the PCR totalled 60 Vbeta and 13 Jbeta. Sequencing used immunoSEQ multiplex PCR; TCRdb keeps in-frame clones, though not all of them. The data hold about 160,000 clones, with about three fifths observed a single time. Sequences were obtained from PBMCs. The receptors stem from an older woman in good health and CMV-seropositive.

The J gene is TRBJ2-7, the V gene TRBV19; a weak D match, TRBD2 (5 bases). V lost 7 bases, J lost 2 bases, and 12 bases lay in between. Per the germline V gene, CDR1 is LNHDA and CDR2 is SQIVND (reference sequence). There are 13 residues in the CDR3. The CDR3 reads CASNPDGTYEQYF. For the CDR3, the DNA is TGTGCCAGTAACCCGGACGGGACCTACGAGCAGTACTTC.

This rearrangement joins TRBV7-9 to TRBJ2-7; a weak D match, TRBD1 (5 bases). This CDR3 comprises 16 residues. V was pared by 5 bases and J by 0 bases, with 17 bases between. The germline V gene has CDR1 SEHNR and CDR2 FQNEAQ (reference sequence). In DNA, the CDR3 is TGTGCCAGCAGCCCCAGGGTCGCCAAGAGCTCCTACGAGCAGTACTTC. It is translated as CASSPRVAKSSYEQYF.

V gene TRBV6-5 combines with J gene TRBJ2-1; 8 bases align to TRBD2. From germline, CDR1 is MNHEY and CDR2 SVGAGI. The CDR3 consists of 16 residues. Trimming cost V 2 bases and J 4 bases; bases outside gene matches: 7. The CDR3 sequence is CASSYRSGDLYNEQFF. CDR3 nucleotide sequence: TGTGCCAGCAGTTACCGTAGCGGGGACTTATACAATGAGCAGTTCTTC.

This clone was detected once. The CDR3 bases are TGTGCCACCAGCAGGGGAACGGGGGAGCAGTTCTTC. It yields the protein CATSRGTGEQFF. This chain uses TRBV15 with TRBJ2-1, with D maybe TRBD2 (5 bases). The CDR3 is 12 residues long. Germline V gene lookup returns CDR1 LNHNV and CDR2 YYDKDF (reference sequence). V was clipped by 3 bases and J by 10 bases, with 10 bases between them.

The CDR3 sequence is CASSSLPSSHEQYF. In nucleotides, the CDR3 is TGCGCCAGCAGCTCCCTACCTAGCAGCCACGAGCAGTACTTC. This chain links TRBV5-1 with TRBJ2-7, with D possibly TRBD2 on 5 matching bases. The CDR3 covers 14 residues. The V gene lost 3 bases and the J gene lost 5 bases, with 15 bases spanning the gap. Germline assignment: CDR1 SGHRS and CDR2 YFSETQ.

This clone was seen a handful of times. The CDR3 is CASSPKSSGANVLTF. CDR3 in DNA: TGTGCCAGCAGCCCGAAGAGCTCTGGGGCCAACGTCCTGACTTTC. J is TRBJ2-6 and V is TRBV7-6; no clear D. The germline V gene has CDR1 SGHVS and CDR2 FNYEAQ. The V end was cut by 5 bases, the J end by 0 bases, with 8 bases between. The CDR3 runs 15 residues.